This T cell receptor beta chain is from a study of shared clonotypes between healthy human individuals. Study-wide findings and caveats: Generally, naive subsets came out with larger estimated richness than memory subsets.

Comments on this clone: The antigen remains undetermined.

The CDR3 contains 15 residues. V lost 3 bases, J lost 0 bases, and 9 bases lay in between. Germline V gene lookup returns CDR1 SNHLY and CDR2 FYNNEI. Measured with immunoSEQ multiplex PCR; TCRdb has only the in-frame clones, and not every one. The table records 2 million to 2.5 million clones, just under 95% of them present only once. The chain links TRBV2 to TRBJ1-3, with a weak D call TRBD1 (6 bases). This TCR was sampled from a man between 18 and 35 years old in good health. Some clones in this sample may be carry-over from other donors' samples. The source material was naive CD4+ T cells from PBMCs. Subset of the sample: CD45RA+ positively selected. CDR3 region: CASSEGGASGNTIYF. The CDR3 DNA reads TGTGCCAGCAGTGAGGGGGGGGCCTCTGGAAACACCATATATTTT.